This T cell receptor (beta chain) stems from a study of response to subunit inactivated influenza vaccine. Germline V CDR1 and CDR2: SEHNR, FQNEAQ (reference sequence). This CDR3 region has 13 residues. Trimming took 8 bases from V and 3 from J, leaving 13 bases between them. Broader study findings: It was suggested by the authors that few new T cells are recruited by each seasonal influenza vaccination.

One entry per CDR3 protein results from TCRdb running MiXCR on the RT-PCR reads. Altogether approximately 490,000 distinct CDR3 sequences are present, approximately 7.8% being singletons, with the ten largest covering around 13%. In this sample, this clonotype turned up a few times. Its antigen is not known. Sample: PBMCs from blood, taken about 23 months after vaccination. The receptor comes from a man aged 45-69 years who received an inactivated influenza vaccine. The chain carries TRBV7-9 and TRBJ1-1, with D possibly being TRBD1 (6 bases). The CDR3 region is CASVRGADTEAFF. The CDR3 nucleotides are TGTGCCAGCGTCCGGGGGGCGGACACTGAAGCTTTCTTT.